Below, 32 T cell receptor beta chains from the same sample are listed, as sequenced in a study of blood T cell repertoires in COVID-19. The assay was immunoSEQ multiplex PCR, and TCRdb's table has in-frame clones only and misses some. The data hold 150,000 to 200,000 clones, with 86% observed a single time. Sequencing used peripheral blood. The receptors come from a man aged 70 or older with acute or convalescent COVID-19.

V gene TRBV20-1 combines with J gene TRBJ2-1, with 10 bases fitting TRBD2. The V segment lost 3 bases and the J segment 7 bases; nucleotides outside the gene matches: 12. The CDR3 totals 16 residues. The germline V gene has CDR1 DFQATT and CDR2 SNEGSKA (reference sequence). The CDR3 region has the DNA TGCAGTGCTAGTAAGGTAGCGGGGGGTCCGGAAAATGAGCAGTTCTTC. Translated: CSASKVAGGPENEQFF.

The chain links TRBV5-4 to TRBJ2-7; 10 nucleotides align to TRBD1. Looked up from germline, CDR1 is SGHNT and CDR2 is YYREEE (reference sequence). CDR3 length equals 15 residues. V lost 5 bases and J lost 3; bases outside the gene matches: 8. CDR3 sequence (DNA): TGTGCCAGCAGGCGACAGGGGGCGTCCATCTACGAGCAGTACTTC. This codes for CASRRQGASIYEQYF.

J is TRBJ2-7 and V is TRBV19, with 8 bases matching TRBD2. V lost 4 bases, J lost 6 bases, and 8 bases stayed unmatched. CDR3 length equals 14 residues. CDR1 is LNHDA, CDR2 SQIVND, per germline (reference sequence). The CDR3 DNA follows: TGTGCCAGTAGTAAGTCAGCGGGAGTTATCGAGCAGTACTTC. This codes for CASSKSAGVIEQYF.

The rearrangement links TRBV19 to TRBJ1-5, with D perhaps TRBD1 (5 bases). Germline-derived CDR1 and CDR2 are LNHDA and SQIVND (reference sequence). The V and J ends lost 3 bases and 7 bases respectively, with 13 bases between them. The CDR3 is made up of 14 amino acids. The CDR3: CASSIIGEGQPQHF. CDR3 sequence (DNA): TGTGCCAGTAGTATTATAGGGGAAGGCCAGCCCCAGCATTTT.

This chain connects TRBV4-2 to TRBJ2-7, with TRBD1 as a possible D gene (5 bases). CDR3 length: 15 residues. The V gene lost 1 base and the J gene lost 5 bases, with 15 bases spanning the gap. Germline CDR1 and CDR2: LGHNA and YNFKEQ. The CDR3 spells CASSQAGFQGHEQYF. For the CDR3, the DNA is TGTGCCAGCAGCCAAGCGGGTTTCCAGGGCCACGAGCAGTACTTC.

This sequence joins TRBV7-2 and TRBJ2-5, with 9 bases identical to TRBD2. This CDR3 comprises 13 residues. The V gene's germline CDR1 is SGHTA and CDR2 FQGNSA. The trim removed 3 bases at V and 10 bases at J, leaving 6 bases unmatched. The CDR3 DNA sequence: TGTGCCAGCAGCTTTAGGGCGGGGGGGTACCAGTACTTC. Residues: CASSFRAGGYQYF.

The chain links TRBV19 to TRBJ1-4; 8 bases align to TRBD1. V was pared by 4 bases and J by 0 bases, with 4 bases of the junction left unmatched. Germline-derived CDR1 and CDR2 are LNHDA and SQIVND (reference sequence). This CDR3 spans 16 amino acids. The CDR3 loop reads CASSRPRGPTNEKLFF. CDR3 nucleotides: TGTGCCAGTAGTAGACCCAGGGGGCCAACTAATGAAAAACTGTTTTTT.

The chain has TRBV6-4 and TRBJ2-2; D is possibly TRBD2 (5 bases). V lost 4 bases to trimming and J lost 6 bases, with 12 bases between them. Germline CDR1 MRHNA, CDR2 SNTAGT. This CDR3 contains 14 residues. The CDR3 loop is CASSVGEGSGELFF. The CDR3 DNA reads TGTGCCAGCAGTGTTGGTGAGGGTTCCGGGGAGCTGTTTTTT.

This clone was observed a handful of times. This chain connects TRBV5-1 to TRBJ2-3, with 11 bases aligning to TRBD2. The CDR3 is made up of 16 amino acids. After removal of 4 bases from V and 6 bases from J, the junction contained 10 bases not matched to a gene. The germline V gene has CDR1 SGHRS and CDR2 YFSETQ. The CDR3: CASSRLAGSLTDTQYF. DNA of the CDR3: TGCGCCAGCAGCCGACTAGCGGGGTCCTTAACGGATACGCAGTATTTT.

The rearrangement links TRBV28 to TRBJ2-7; D is possibly TRBD1 (5 bases). The CDR3 consists of 12 residues. Germline loops: CDR1 MDHEN, CDR2 SYDVKM. V gave up 3 bases and J gave up 6 bases, with 9 bases separating them. The CDR3 nucleotides are TGTGCCAGCAGTTTTCGTGGGGCCGAGCAGTACTTC. Amino acid sequence: CASSFRGAEQYF.

The chain couples TRBV28 to TRBJ1-2; 7 nucleotides align to TRBD1. CDR1 is MDHEN, CDR2 SYDVKM, per germline. V lost 10 bases to trimming and J lost 8 bases; unmatched junction nucleotides: 19. The length of the CDR3 is 15 residues. The CDR3 region is CAIRLPLQGLRGYTF. The CDR3 DNA reads TGTGCCATCCGTTTGCCCTTACAGGGGCTGAGAGGCTACACCTTC.

The J gene is TRBJ1-5, the V gene TRBV3-1 (or the pseudogene TRBV3-2); TRBD1 matches 10 bases. The CDR3 runs 15 residues. V shed 4 bases and J 5 bases; nucleotides not matched to a gene: 5. CDR1 is LGHDT and CDR2 is YNNKEL in the germline V gene (reference sequence). DNA for the CDR3: TGTGCCAGCAGCCCGGGACAGGGGAACCATCAGCCCCAGCATTTT. Its protein is CASSPGQGNHQPQHF.

The J gene is TRBJ1-3, the V gene TRBV18, with 11 nucleotides matching TRBD1. Germline CDR1 reads KGHSH; CDR2 reads LQKENI. The V segment lost 3 bases and the J segment 2 bases; nucleotides outside the gene matches: 3. There are 16 residues in the CDR3. The CDR3 DNA is TGTGCCAGCTCACCCCCGGGACAGGGGGCTGGAAACACCATATATTTT. Residues: CASSPPGQGAGNTIYF.

This clone was seen a few times. V is TRBV20-1 and J is TRBJ2-7, with 7 bases lining up with TRBD1. CDR3 length: 15 amino acids. V was clipped by 3 bases and J by 2 bases; unmatched bases: 10. Per the germline V gene, CDR1 is DFQATT and CDR2 is SNEGSKA (reference sequence). The CDR3 is CSASPGDRHTYEQYF. As DNA, the CDR3 is TGCAGTGCTAGTCCCGGGGACAGACATACCTACGAGCAGTACTTC.

The chain recombines TRBV6-5 with TRBJ2-4; 8 nucleotides align to TRBD2. Germline V CDR1 and CDR2: MNHEY, SVGAGI. The CDR3 has 14 residues. V lost 10 bases to trimming and J lost 5 bases; unmatched junction nucleotides: 10. The CDR3 bases are TGTGCCACCGGAGCGGGAGTCTGGGAAAACATTCAGTACTTC. Protein sequence: CATGAGVWENIQYF.

This clone was seen just once. The rearrangement joins TRBV30 to TRBJ2-5; unclear D gene. V was pared by 0 bases and J by 5 bases, with 4 bases between. This CDR3 spans 11 amino acids. The germline gives CDR1 GTSNPN, CDR2 SVGIG (reference sequence). CDR3 residues: CAWSVAETQYF. In DNA form, the CDR3 reads TGTGCCTGGAGTGTAGCCGAGACCCAGTACTTC.

V usage is TRBV6-4 and J usage is TRBJ1-1, with 8 bases aligning to TRBD1. Germline assignment: CDR1 MRHNA and CDR2 SNTAGT. With 3 bases clipped from V and 6 bases from J, the junction kept 3 bases outside the gene matches. The CDR3 runs to 13 residues. Here the CDR3 DNA reads TGTGCCAGCAGTGAACAGGGGGGCGCTGAAGCTTTCTTT. It encodes CASSEQGGAEAFF.

The chain has TRBV9 and TRBJ2-3, with D possibly being TRBD2 (6 bases). This CDR3 comprises 11 residues. V lost 4 bases and J lost 6, with 6 bases in between. Germline CDR1 is SGDLS and CDR2 is YYNGEE. CDR3 residues: CASSREDTQYF. In DNA form, the CDR3 reads TGTGCCAGCAGCCGGGAGGATACGCAGTATTTT. Full variable domain (outside the CDR3, taken from reference TRBV9 and TRBJ2-3): DSGVTQTPKHLITATGQRVTLRCSPRSGDLSVYWYQQSLDQGLQFLIQYYNGEERAKGNILERFSAQQFPDLHSELNLSSLELGDSALYFCASSREDTQYFGPGTRLTVL.

The chain has TRBV11-2 and TRBJ2-3; 7 nucleotides agree with TRBD1. J gave up 2 bases and V 2 bases, and 7 bases lay outside the gene matches. Germline CDR1 SGHAT, CDR2 FQNNGV. CDR3 length equals 16 residues. The CDR3 loop reads CASSLSRGQFTDTQYF. CDR3 nucleotides: TGTGCCAGCAGCTTATCTAGGGGGCAGTTCACAGATACGCAGTATTTT.

This chain links TRBV2 with TRBJ2-1; TRBD2 agrees at 7 bases. CDR3 length equals 15 residues. Trimming took 2 bases from V and 6 from J; bases not matched to a gene: 7. Germline V gives CDR1 SNHLY, CDR2 FYNNEI. The CDR3: CASSELLRESNEQFF. Written as DNA, the CDR3 is TGTGCCAGCAGTGAATTATTGCGGGAGAGCAATGAGCAGTTCTTC.

This clone was recorded a few times. The V call is TRBV5-1, the J call TRBJ1-5; TRBD1 matches at 9 bases. This CDR3 comprises 15 residues. Trimming at V came to 2 bases and at J to 4 bases, leaving 4 bases not matched to a gene. CDR1 is SGHRS and CDR2 is YFSETQ in the germline V gene. The CDR3 bases are TGCGCCAGCAGCTTATGGACAGGGGAGAATCAGCCCCAGCATTTT. Amino acid sequence: CASSLWTGENQPQHF.

The chain joins TRBV30 to TRBJ2-1; 10 bases match TRBD1. The CDR3 has 15 amino acids. From germline, CDR1 is GTSNPN and CDR2 SVGIG (reference sequence). The V segment lost 5 bases and the J segment 9 bases; nucleotides outside the gene matches: 13. In DNA form, the CDR3 reads TGTGCCTGGTGCGGCGGGTCGGGACAGGGGACTGAGCAGTTCTTC. Protein sequence: CAWCGGSGQGTEQFF.

The V gene is TRBV19, the J gene TRBJ2-5; no definite D call. This CDR3 spans 14 amino acids. V shed 1 base and J shed 5 bases, with 11 bases lying between them. Germline V gives CDR1 LNHDA, CDR2 SQIVND (reference sequence). CDR3 in DNA: TGTGCCAGTAGTATAGGGGTGACTGGTGAGACCCAGTACTTC. This translates into CASSIGVTGETQYF.

This chain joins TRBV7-8 and TRBJ2-2, with 7 bases aligning to TRBD2. Trimming took 5 bases from V and 5 from J; bases not matched to a gene: 8. The V gene's germline CDR1 is SGHVS and CDR2 FQNEAQ. The CDR3 covers 15 residues. The CDR3 here is CASSLRRERTGELFF. The DNA for the CDR3 is TGTGCCAGCAGCCTGCGGCGGGAGAGGACCGGGGAGCTGTTTTTT.

The sample holds a few counts of this clone. This sequence joins TRBV18 and TRBJ1-2, with 7 bases fitting TRBD1. The germline V gene encodes CDR1 KGHSH and CDR2 LQKENI. V lost 3 bases, J lost 8 bases, and 15 bases stayed unmatched. There are 16 residues in the CDR3. CDR3 sequence reads: CASSPVVGGAVKGYTF. As DNA, the CDR3 is TGTGCCAGCTCACCCGTAGTAGGGGGCGCGGTAAAAGGCTACACCTTC. The whole variable domain, remainder taken from reference TRBV18 and TRBJ1-2, is NAGVMQNPRHLVRRRGQEARLRCSPMKGHSHVYWYRQLPEEGLKFMVYLQKENIIDESGMPKERFSAEFPKEGPSILRIQQVVRGDSAAYFCASSPVVGGAVKGYTFGSGTRLTVV.

The J gene is TRBJ2-2, the V gene TRBV4-3, with TRBD1 identical over 10 bases. The CDR3 totals 16 residues. With 3 bases clipped from V and 4 bases from J, the junction kept 5 bases outside the gene matches. CDR1 is LGHNA and CDR2 is YSLEER in the germline V gene. CDR3 protein: CASSQVGQGGTGELFF. DNA for the CDR3: TGCGCCAGCAGCCAGGTCGGACAGGGGGGCACCGGGGAGCTGTTTTTT.

The CDR3 region is CASSQGDRADQPQHF. In DNA, the CDR3 is TGCGCCAGCAGCCAAGGGGACAGGGCCGATCAGCCCCAGCATTTT. The V call is TRBV4-1, the J call TRBJ1-5; 9 bases line up with TRBD1. The CDR3 sequence is 15 residues long. CDR1 and CDR2 (germline): MGHRA, YSYEKL. V lost 1 base, J lost 5 bases, and 3 bases stayed unmatched.

The chain recombines TRBV12-5 with TRBJ2-2; 9 bases are a match to TRBD1. This CDR3 contains 20 residues. Germline V CDR1 and CDR2: LGHNT, FRNRAP. V shed 6 bases, J shed 4 bases, and the junction held 21 bases outside the gene matches. CDR3 sequence reads: CASGQTPLSGTGRRTGELFF. The CDR3 bases are TGTGCTAGTGGCCAAACCCCATTGTCCGGGACAGGGCGACGCACCGGGGAGCTGTTTTTT.

This sequence joins TRBV5-7 and TRBJ1-5, with TRBD1 matching 7 bases. Being an ORF, TRBV5-7 has a function that is uncertain. CDR3 size: 14 residues. The V gene end was trimmed by 4 bases and the J gene end by 7 bases; junction bases not matched to a gene: 8. For the CDR3, the DNA is TGTGCCAGCAGCCCAGACAGGGTGGGACAGCCCCAGCATTTT. Amino acids: CASSPDRVGQPQHF.

J is TRBJ2-7 and V is TRBV11-3; 10 bases are a match to TRBD1. The CDR3 spans 17 residues. Germline V gives CDR1 SGHNT, CDR2 YENEEA. After removal of 4 bases from V and 2 bases from J, the junction contained 11 bases not matched to a gene. DNA of the CDR3: TGTGCCAGCAGCTCTTATGGGACAGGGGAAGTACCCTACGAGCAGTACTTC. This encodes CASSSYGTGEVPYEQYF.

The V gene is TRBV5-8, the J gene TRBJ1-5; 7 bases are shared with TRBD1. V was clipped by 2 bases and J by 2 bases; unmatched bases: 1. The CDR3 is 14 residues long. Germline CDR1 reads SGHTS; CDR2 reads YDEGEE. The CDR3 region has the DNA TGTGCCAGCAGCTTCGACAGGGGCAATCAGCCCCAGCATTTT. This gives the protein CASSFDRGNQPQHF.

The chain has TRBV4-3 and TRBJ2-2; D unresolved. CDR3 length equals 18 residues. V was shortened by 0 bases and J by 1 base, with 15 bases between the two germline ends. CDR1 and CDR2 (germline): LGHNA, YSLEER. The CDR3 reads CASSQEVATRLNTGELFF. The DNA for the CDR3 is TGCGCCAGCAGCCAAGAAGTGGCCACCCGACTGAACACCGGGGAGCTGTTTTTT.